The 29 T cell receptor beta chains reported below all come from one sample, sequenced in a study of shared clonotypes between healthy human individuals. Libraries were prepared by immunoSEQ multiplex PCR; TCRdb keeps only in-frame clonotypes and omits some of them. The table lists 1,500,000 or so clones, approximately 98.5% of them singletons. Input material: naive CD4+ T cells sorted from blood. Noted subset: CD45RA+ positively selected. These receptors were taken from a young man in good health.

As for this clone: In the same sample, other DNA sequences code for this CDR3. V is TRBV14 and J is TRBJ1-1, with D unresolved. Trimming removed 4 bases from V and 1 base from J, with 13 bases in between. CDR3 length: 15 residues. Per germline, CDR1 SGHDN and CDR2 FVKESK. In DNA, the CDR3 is TGTGCCAGCAGCCTGAGGACGGGAAGGAACACTGAAGCTTTCTTT. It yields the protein CASSLRTGRNTEAFF.

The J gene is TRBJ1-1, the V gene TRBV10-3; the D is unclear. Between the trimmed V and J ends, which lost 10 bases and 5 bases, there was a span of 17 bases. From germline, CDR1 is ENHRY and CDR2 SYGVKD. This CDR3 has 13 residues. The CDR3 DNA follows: TGTGCCACCGGTGGGGTCCCGGTTACTGAAGCTTTCTTT. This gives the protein CATGGVPVTEAFF.

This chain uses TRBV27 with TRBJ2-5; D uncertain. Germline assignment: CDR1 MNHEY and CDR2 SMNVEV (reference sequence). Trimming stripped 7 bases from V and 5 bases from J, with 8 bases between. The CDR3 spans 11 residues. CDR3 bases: TGTGCCAGCAAGGGTTCTGAGACCCAGTACTTC. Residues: CASKGSETQYF.

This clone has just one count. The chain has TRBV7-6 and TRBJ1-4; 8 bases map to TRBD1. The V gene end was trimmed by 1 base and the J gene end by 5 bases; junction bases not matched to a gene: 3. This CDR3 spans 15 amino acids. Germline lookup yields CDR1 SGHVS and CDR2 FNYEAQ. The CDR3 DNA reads TGTGCCAGCAGCTTAGGGGACAGGCTAAATGAAAAACTGTTTTTT. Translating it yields CASSLGDRLNEKLFF.

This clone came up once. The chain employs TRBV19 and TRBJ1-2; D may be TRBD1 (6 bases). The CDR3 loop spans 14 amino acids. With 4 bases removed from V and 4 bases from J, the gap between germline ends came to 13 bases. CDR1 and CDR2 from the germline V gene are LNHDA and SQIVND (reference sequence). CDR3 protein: CASSNPGAAYGYTF. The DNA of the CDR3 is TGTGCCAGTAGTAACCCGGGGGCTGCCTATGGCTACACCTTC.

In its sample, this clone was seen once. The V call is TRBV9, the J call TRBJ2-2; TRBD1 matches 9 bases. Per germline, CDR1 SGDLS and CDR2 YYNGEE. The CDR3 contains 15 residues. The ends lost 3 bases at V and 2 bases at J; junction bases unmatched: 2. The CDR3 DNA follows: TGTGCCAGCAGCGGGGACAGGGTAAACACCGGGGAGCTGTTTTTT. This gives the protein CASSGDRVNTGELFF.

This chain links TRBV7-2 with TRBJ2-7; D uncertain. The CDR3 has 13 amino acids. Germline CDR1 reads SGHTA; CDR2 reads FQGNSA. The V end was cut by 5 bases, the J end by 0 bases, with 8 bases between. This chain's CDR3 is CASSPPFSYEQYF. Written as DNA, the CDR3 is TGTGCCAGCAGCCCCCCTTTCTCCTACGAGCAGTACTTC.

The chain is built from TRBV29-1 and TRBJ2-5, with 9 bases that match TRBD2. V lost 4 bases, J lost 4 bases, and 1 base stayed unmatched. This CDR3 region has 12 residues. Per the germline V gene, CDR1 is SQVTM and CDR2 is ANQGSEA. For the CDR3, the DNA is TGCAGCGTTGTACTAGCGGGAGAGACCCAGTACTTC. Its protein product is CSVVLAGETQYF.

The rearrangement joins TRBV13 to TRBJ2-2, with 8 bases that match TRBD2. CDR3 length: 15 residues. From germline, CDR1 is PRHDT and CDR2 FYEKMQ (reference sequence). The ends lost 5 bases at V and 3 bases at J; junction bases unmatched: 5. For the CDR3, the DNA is TGTGCCAGCAGCCCGAGCGGGAGATACACCGGGGAGCTGTTTTTT. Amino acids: CASSPSGRYTGELFF.

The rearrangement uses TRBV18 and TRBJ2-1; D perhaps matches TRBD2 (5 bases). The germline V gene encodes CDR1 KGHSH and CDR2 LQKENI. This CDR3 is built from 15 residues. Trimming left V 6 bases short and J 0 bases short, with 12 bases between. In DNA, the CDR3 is TGTGCCAGCTCCAAGGACTCCGTCTCCTACAATGAGCAGTTCTTC. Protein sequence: CASSKDSVSYNEQFF.

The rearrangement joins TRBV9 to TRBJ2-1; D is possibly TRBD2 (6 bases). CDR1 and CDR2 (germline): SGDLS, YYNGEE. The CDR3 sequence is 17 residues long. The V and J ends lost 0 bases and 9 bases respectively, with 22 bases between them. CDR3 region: CASSVGSASGPSTEQFF. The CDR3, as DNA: TGTGCCAGCAGCGTAGGCTCAGCGAGCGGGCCGTCAACTGAGCAGTTCTTC.

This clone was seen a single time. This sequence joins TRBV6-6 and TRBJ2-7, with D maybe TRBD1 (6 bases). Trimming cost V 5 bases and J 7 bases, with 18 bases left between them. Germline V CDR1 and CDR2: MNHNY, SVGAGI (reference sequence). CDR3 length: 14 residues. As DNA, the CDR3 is TGTGCCAGCAGTCAGGACAGAAAGCCTTTGGAGCAGTACTTC. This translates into CASSQDRKPLEQYF.

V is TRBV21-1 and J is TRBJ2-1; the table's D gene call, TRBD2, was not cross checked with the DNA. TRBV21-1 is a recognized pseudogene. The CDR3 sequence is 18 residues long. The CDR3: CASSKGRQTESGANEQFF. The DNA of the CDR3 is TGTGCCAGCAGCAAAGGGCGTCAGACCGAAAGCGGAGCAAATGAGCAGTTCTTC.

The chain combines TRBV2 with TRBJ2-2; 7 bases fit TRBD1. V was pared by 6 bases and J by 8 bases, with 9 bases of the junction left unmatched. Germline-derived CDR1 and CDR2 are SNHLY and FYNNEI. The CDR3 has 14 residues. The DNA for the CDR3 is TGTGCCAGCAGGGGCCTGACAGGGCGGGGGGAGCTGTTTTTT. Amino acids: CASRGLTGRGELFF.

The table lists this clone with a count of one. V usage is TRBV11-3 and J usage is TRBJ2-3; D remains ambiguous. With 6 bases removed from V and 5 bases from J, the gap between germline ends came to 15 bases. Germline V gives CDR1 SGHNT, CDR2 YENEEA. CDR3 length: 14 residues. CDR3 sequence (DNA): TGTGCCAGCAGTCCGCCCGGCGGAAGAGATACGCAGTATTTT. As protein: CASSPPGGRDTQYF.

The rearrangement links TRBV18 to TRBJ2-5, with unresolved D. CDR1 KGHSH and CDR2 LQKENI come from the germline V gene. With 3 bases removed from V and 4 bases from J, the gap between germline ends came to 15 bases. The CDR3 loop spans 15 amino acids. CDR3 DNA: TGTGCCAGCTCACCGAGTCGCGAGTGGGGAGAGACCCAGTACTTC. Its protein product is CASSPSREWGETQYF.

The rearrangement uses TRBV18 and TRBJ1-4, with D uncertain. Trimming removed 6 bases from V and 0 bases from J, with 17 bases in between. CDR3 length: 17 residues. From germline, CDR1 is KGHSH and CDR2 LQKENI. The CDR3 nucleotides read TGTGCCAGCTCTCGTCAAAAAGGCAGTACAACTAATGAAAAACTGTTTTTT. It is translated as CASSRQKGSTTNEKLFF. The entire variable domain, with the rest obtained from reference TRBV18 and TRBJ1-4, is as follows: NAGVMQNPRHLVRRRGQEARLRCSPMKGHSHVYWYRQLPEEGLKFMVYLQKENIIDESGMPKERFSAEFPKEGPSILRIQQVVRGDSAAYFCASSRQKGSTTNEKLFFGSGTQLSVL.

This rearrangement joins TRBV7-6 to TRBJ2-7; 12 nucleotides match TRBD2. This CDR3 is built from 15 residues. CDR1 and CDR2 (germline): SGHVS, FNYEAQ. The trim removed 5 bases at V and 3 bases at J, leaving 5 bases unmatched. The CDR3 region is CASSPSSGRVYEQYF. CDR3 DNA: TGTGCCAGCAGCCCCTCTAGCGGGAGGGTCTACGAGCAGTACTTC.

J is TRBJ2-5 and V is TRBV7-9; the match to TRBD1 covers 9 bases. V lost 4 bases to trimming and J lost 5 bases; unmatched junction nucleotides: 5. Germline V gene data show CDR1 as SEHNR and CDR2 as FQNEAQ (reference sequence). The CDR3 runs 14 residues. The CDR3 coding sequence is TGTGCCAGCAGCTACTGGACAGGGGTCGAGACCCAGTACTTC. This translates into CASSYWTGVETQYF.

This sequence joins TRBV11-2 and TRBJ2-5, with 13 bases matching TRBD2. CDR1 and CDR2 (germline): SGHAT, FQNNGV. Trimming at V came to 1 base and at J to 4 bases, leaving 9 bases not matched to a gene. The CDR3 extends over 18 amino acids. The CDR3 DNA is TGTGCCAGCAGCTTAGCCGGACTAGCGGGAGTCTTTCGAGAGACCCAGTACTTC. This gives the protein CASSLAGLAGVFRETQYF.

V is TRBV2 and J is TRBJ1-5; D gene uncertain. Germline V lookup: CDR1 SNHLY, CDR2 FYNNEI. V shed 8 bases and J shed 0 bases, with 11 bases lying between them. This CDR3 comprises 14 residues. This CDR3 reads CASRYSNSNQPQHF. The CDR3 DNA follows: TGTGCCAGCCGCTACAGTAATAGCAATCAGCCCCAGCATTTT.

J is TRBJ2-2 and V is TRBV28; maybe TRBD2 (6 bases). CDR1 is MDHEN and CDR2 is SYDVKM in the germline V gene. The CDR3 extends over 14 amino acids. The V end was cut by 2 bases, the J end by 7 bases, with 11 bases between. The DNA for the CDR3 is TGTGCCAGCAGTTTACAGGGCGGGATCGGGGAGCTGTTTTTT. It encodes CASSLQGGIGELFF.

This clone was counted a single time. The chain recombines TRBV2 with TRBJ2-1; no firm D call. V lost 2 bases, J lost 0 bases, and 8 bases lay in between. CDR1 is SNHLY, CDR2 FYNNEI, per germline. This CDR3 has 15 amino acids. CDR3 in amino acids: CASSENPSSYNEQFF. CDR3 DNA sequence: TGTGCCAGCAGTGAAAACCCGAGCTCCTACAATGAGCAGTTCTTC.

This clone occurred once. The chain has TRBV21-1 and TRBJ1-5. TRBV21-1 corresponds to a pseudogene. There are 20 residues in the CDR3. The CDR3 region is CASKDPDGPVRKVSNQPQHF. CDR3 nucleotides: TGTGCCAGCAAAGATCCGGACGGGCCGGTCCGAAAGGTGAGCAATCAGCCCCAGCATTTT.

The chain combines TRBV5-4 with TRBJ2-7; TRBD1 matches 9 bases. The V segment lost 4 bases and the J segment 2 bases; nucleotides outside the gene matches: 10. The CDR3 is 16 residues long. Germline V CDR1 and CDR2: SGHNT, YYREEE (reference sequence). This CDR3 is CASSTRQGGTTYEQYF. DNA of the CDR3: TGTGCCAGCAGCACCAGACAGGGGGGAACGACCTACGAGCAGTACTTC.

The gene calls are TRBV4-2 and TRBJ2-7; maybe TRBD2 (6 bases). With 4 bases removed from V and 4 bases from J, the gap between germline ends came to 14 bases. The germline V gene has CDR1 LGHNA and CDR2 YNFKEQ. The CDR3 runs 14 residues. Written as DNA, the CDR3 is TGTGCCAGCAGCCCTGTCGGGGGAGGTTACGAGCAGTACTTC. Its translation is CASSPVGGGYEQYF.

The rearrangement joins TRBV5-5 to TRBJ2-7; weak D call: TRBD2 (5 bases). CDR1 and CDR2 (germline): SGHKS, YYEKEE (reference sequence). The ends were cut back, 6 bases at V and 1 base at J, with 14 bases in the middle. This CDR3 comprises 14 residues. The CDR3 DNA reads TGTGCCAGCAATCAAAGGACGGGATCCTACGAGCAGTACTTC. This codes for CASNQRTGSYEQYF.

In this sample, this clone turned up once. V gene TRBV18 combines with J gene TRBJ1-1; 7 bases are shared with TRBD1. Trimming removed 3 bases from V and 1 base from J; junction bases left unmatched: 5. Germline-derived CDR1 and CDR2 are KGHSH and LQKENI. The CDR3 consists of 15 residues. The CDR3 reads CASSPTGQTNTEAFF. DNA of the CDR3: TGTGCCAGCTCACCGACGGGACAGACGAACACTGAAGCTTTCTTT.

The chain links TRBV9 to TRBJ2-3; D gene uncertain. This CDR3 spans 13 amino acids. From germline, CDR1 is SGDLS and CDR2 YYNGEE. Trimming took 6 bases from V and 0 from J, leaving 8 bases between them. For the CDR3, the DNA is TGTGCCAGCAATACGGGTAGCACAGATACGCAGTATTTT. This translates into CASNTGSTDTQYF. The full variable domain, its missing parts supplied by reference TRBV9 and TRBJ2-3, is DSGVTQTPKHLITATGQRVTLRCSPRSGDLSVYWYQQSLDQGLQFLIQYYNGEERAKGNILERFSAQQFPDLHSELNLSSLELGDSALYFCASNTGSTDTQYFGPGTRLTVL.